Following are 23 T cell receptor beta chains from one sample sequenced in a study of T cell repertoires in cytomegalovirus infection. The antigens of these receptors remain unknown. Using its own MiXCR run on the reads, TCRdb lists one record per CDR3 protein. The sample lists about 58,000 distinct CDR3 sequences; around 20% were seen once. The sample in question was CD8+ T cells from cultured PBMCs, obtained from culture after CMV antigen stimulation. These receptors all stem from a human donor in good health (CMV status not recorded). Some clones in this sample may be carry-over from other donors' samples.

The gene calls are TRBV7-9 and TRBJ2-7; D possibly corresponds to TRBD1 (6 bases). Trimming cost V 6 bases and J 3 bases, with 12 bases left between them. From germline, CDR1 is SEHNR and CDR2 FQNEAQ (reference sequence). The CDR3 is 13 residues long. The CDR3 spells CASSLQGYYEQYF. As DNA, the CDR3 is TGTGCCAGCAGTCTACAGGGTTACTACGAGCAGTACTTC.

The chain has TRBV2 and TRBJ1-5; 11 nucleotides agree with TRBD1. The CDR3 sequence is 15 residues long. Trimming removed 8 bases from V and 5 bases from J; junction bases left unmatched: 8. Germline values: CDR1 SNHLY, CDR2 FYNNEI. The CDR3 spells CASHAGQGAYQPQHF. CDR3 DNA: TGTGCCAGCCACGCCGGACAGGGGGCTTATCAGCCCCAGCATTTT.

This clonotype was seen more than once but under ten times. The CDR3 nucleotides are TGCGCCAGCAGCCAGGGGCCCTCCGTAGCTACCCCCCAAAACATTCAGTACTTC. Translating gives CASSQGPSVATPQNIQYF. The chain is built from TRBV4-1 and TRBJ2-4; perhaps TRBD1 as D (5 bases). The CDR3 runs 18 residues. Germline CDR1 is MGHRA and CDR2 is YSYEKL. Trimming shortened V by 3 bases and J by 5 bases, and 23 bases separated the two germline ends.

This chain connects TRBV6-1 to TRBJ2-1; D unresolved. Germline values: CDR1 MNHNS, CDR2 SASEGT. The length of the CDR3 is 17 residues. V was cut by 4 bases and J by 4 bases, with 20 bases left in between. Here the CDR3 DNA reads TGTGCCAGCAGTGCCTCTCCGTCCATACTCCCTTACAATGAGCAGTTCTTC. Translating it yields CASSASPSILPYNEQFF.

The V call is TRBV7-2, the J call TRBJ1-2; 7 bases align to TRBD1. The trim removed 7 bases at V and 5 bases at J, leaving 7 bases unmatched. Per germline, CDR1 SGHTA and CDR2 FQGNSA. The CDR3 length is 13 residues. CDR3 in DNA: TGTGCCAGCATCCCGACAGGGATTTATGGCTACACCTTC. Translating it yields CASIPTGIYGYTF.

This clonotype was seen only a few times. The rearrangement links TRBV12-3 or TRBV12-4 to TRBJ2-3; the match to TRBD1 covers 8 bases. The CDR3 is made up of 15 amino acids. V was pared by 2 bases and J by 5 bases, with 6 bases of the junction left unmatched. The CDR3 region has the DNA TGTGCCAGCAGTTTATCAGGGGGCGGAGGAGATACGCAGTATTTT. This encodes CASSLSGGGGDTQYF.

The chain is built from TRBV9 and TRBJ1-1, with 7 nucleotides matching TRBD1. The CDR3 has 14 residues. Germline CDR1 is SGDLS and CDR2 is YYNGEE. V lost 0 bases, J lost 4 bases, and 3 bases stayed unmatched. The CDR3 coding sequence is TGTGCCAGCAGCGTAGCAGACAGGGCCACTGAAGCTTTCTTT. Its protein is CASSVADRATEAFF.

This chain uses TRBV12-3 or TRBV12-4 with TRBJ2-7, with TRBD1 identical over 8 bases. With V trimmed by 7 bases and J by 7 bases, 12 bases remained unmatched. The CDR3 consists of 14 residues. The CDR3 loop reads CASTQTGAGGEQYF. The CDR3 DNA is TGTGCCAGCACCCAGACAGGGGCTGGGGGAGAGCAGTACTTC.

This chain connects TRBV7-8 to TRBJ1-1; TRBD1 matches 11 bases. The CDR3 runs to 15 residues. V lost 0 bases and J lost 8; bases outside the gene matches: 5. Per germline, CDR1 SGHVS and CDR2 FQNEAQ. The CDR3 DNA is TGTGCCAGCAGCTTAGCGTGGGACAGGGGGAGAGAAGCTTTCTTT. Amino acid sequence: CASSLAWDRGREAFF.

CDR3 protein: CASSLRGVNEKLFF. The CDR3 nucleotides are TGTGCCAGCAGTCTACGGGGGGTTAATGAAAAACTGTTTTTT. The chain combines TRBV27 with TRBJ1-4, with D perhaps matching TRBD1 (5 bases). The CDR3 totals 14 residues. Between the trimmed V and J ends, which lost 5 bases and 4 bases, there was a span of 11 bases. Looked up from germline, CDR1 is MNHEY and CDR2 is SMNVEV (reference sequence).

This clonotype was picked up a small number of times. The gene calls are TRBV29-1 and TRBJ1-3, with unresolved D. The CDR3 runs to 15 residues. V was trimmed by 7 bases and J by 0 bases, leaving 16 bases between them. Germline V gene sequence: CDR1 SQVTM, CDR2 ANQGSEA. For the CDR3, the DNA is TGCAGCGCCGAAGGTTCAAGCTACTCTGGAAACACCATATATTTT. It codes for CSAEGSSYSGNTIYF.

The table lists this clonotype with a few counts. This rearrangement joins TRBV15 to TRBJ2-7, with unresolved D. CDR3 length: 15 residues. V was cut by 1 base and J by 0 bases, with 10 bases left in between. Looked up from germline, CDR1 is LNHNV and CDR2 is YYDKDF (reference sequence). The CDR3 is CATSRAVDNSYEQYF. DNA for the CDR3: TGTGCCACCAGCAGAGCTGTCGACAACTCCTACGAGCAGTACTTC.

The chain joins TRBV7-8 to TRBJ1-1; 10 bases match TRBD1. CDR1 is SGHVS and CDR2 is FQNEAQ in the germline V gene. J gave up 4 bases and V 4 bases, and 6 bases lay outside the gene matches. The CDR3 has 15 amino acids. This CDR3 reads CASSYGQGGVTEAFF. In DNA, the CDR3 is TGTGCCAGCAGCTACGGACAGGGGGGGGTCACTGAAGCTTTCTTT.

This rearrangement joins TRBV7-2 to TRBJ2-7; 8 bases line up with TRBD2. V shed 6 bases and J 4 bases; nucleotides not matched to a gene: 14. The germline V gene has CDR1 SGHTA and CDR2 FQGNSA. This CDR3 has 16 amino acids. The CDR3 DNA is TGTGCCAGCAGTTCACCCCGGGCGGGGGGCCGGTACGAGCAGTACTTC. Its protein product is CASSSPRAGGRYEQYF.

The chain joins TRBV10-3 to TRBJ1-4, with TRBD1 matching over 7 bases. With 2 bases clipped from V and 7 bases from J, the junction kept 7 bases outside the gene matches. Germline CDR1 is ENHRY and CDR2 is SYGVKD. CDR3 length: 15 residues. As DNA, the CDR3 is TGTGCCATCAGTGAGGGGACAGCTAGAAGTGAAAAACTGTTTTTT. It specifies CAISEGTARSEKLFF.

V is TRBV11-2 and J is TRBJ2-3, with 12 bases matching TRBD2. With V trimmed by 3 bases and J by 2 bases, 9 bases remained unmatched. Germline V CDR1 and CDR2: SGHAT, FQNNGV. The CDR3 is 18 residues long. CDR3 coding DNA: TGTGCCAGCAGCTTTTACGGGACTAGCGGGTTTGTCACAGATACGCAGTATTTT. Protein product: CASSFYGTSGFVTDTQYF.

The chain couples TRBV25-1 to TRBJ1-2; D uncertain. CDR1 MGHDK and CDR2 SYGVNS come from the germline V gene. The V end was cut by 4 bases, the J end by 4 bases, with 7 bases between. The CDR3 sequence is 12 residues long. In nucleotides, the CDR3 is TGTGCCAGCAGTGTGGCAGTCTATGGCTACACCTTC. Amino acids: CASSVAVYGYTF.

The V and J genes are TRBV19 and TRBJ2-7; tentative D call: TRBD1 (6 bases). The CDR3 length is 16 residues. V was shortened by 3 bases and J by 1 base, with 16 bases between the two germline ends. Germline V lookup: CDR1 LNHDA, CDR2 SQIVND (reference sequence). CDR3 residues: CASSMKVWDTSYEQYF. CDR3 DNA sequence: TGTGCCAGTAGTATGAAAGTCTGGGACACTTCCTACGAGCAGTACTTC.

This chain connects TRBV6-1 to TRBJ2-7, with TRBD1 as a possible D gene (5 bases). The CDR3 runs to 13 residues. Trimming took off 6 bases at V and 5 bases at J, with 14 bases between the two ends. Germline CDR1 MNHNS, CDR2 SASEGT. The CDR3 DNA follows: TGTGCCAGCAGCGAAATCGGCAGGGACGAGCAGTACTTC. It translates to CASSEIGRDEQYF.

This clonotype was detected a few times. The chain recombines TRBV2 with TRBJ2-5, with 8 bases lining up with TRBD2. The germline V gene has CDR1 SNHLY and CDR2 FYNNEI. CDR3 length equals 15 residues. Trimming at V came to 7 bases and at J to 2 bases, leaving 9 bases not matched to a gene. This CDR3 is CASTTSGGVQETQYF. Here the CDR3 DNA reads TGTGCCAGCACCACCAGCGGGGGAGTACAAGAGACCCAGTACTTC.

This clonotype was seen a handful of times. V and J are TRBV7-2 and TRBJ2-3; 7 bases are a match to TRBD2. This CDR3 has 14 residues. The ends lost 4 bases at V and 0 bases at J; junction bases unmatched: 1. Looked up from germline, CDR1 is SGHTA and CDR2 is FQGNSA. CDR3 protein: CASSWEGSTDTQYF. The CDR3 coding sequence is TGTGCCAGCAGCTGGGAGGGGAGCACAGATACGCAGTATTTT.

This clonotype was counted between two and nine times. Germline and junction disagree at one end, which may indicate a read error. This rearrangement joins TRBV7-9 to TRBJ2-7; 8 nucleotides line up with TRBD2. Germline loops: CDR1 SEHNR, CDR2 FQNEAQ (reference sequence). The CDR3 contains 18 residues. The CDR3, as DNA: TGTGCCAGTAGCTCCAATAGCGGGAACCTATATGATTCCTACGAGCAGTACTTC. Its protein is CASSSNSGNLYDSYEQYF.

This chain links TRBV7-2 with TRBJ2-3; TRBD2 aligns across 9 bases. J gave up 1 base and V 5 bases, and 7 bases lay outside the gene matches. CDR1 and CDR2 (germline): SGHTA, FQGNSA. The CDR3 runs to 16 residues. The CDR3: CASSARTSVGTDTQYF. CDR3 in DNA: TGTGCCAGCAGCGCCCGGACTAGCGTTGGCACAGATACGCAGTATTTT.